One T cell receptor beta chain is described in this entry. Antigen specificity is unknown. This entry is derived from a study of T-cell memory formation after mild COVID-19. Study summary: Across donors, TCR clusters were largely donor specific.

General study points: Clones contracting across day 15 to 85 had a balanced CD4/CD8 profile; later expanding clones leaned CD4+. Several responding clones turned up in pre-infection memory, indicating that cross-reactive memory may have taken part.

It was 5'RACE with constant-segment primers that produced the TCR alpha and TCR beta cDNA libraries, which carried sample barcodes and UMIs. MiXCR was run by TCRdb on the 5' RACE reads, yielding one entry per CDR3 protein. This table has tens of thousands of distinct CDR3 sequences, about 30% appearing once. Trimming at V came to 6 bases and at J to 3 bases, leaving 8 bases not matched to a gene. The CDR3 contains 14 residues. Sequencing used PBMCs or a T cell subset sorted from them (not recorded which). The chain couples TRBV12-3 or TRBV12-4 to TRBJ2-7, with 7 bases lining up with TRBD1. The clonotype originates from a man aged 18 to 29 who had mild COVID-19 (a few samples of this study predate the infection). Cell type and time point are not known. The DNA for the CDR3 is TGTGCCAGCAGCGGTTACAGGGGACGCTACGAGCAGTACTTC. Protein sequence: CASSGYRGRYEQYF.